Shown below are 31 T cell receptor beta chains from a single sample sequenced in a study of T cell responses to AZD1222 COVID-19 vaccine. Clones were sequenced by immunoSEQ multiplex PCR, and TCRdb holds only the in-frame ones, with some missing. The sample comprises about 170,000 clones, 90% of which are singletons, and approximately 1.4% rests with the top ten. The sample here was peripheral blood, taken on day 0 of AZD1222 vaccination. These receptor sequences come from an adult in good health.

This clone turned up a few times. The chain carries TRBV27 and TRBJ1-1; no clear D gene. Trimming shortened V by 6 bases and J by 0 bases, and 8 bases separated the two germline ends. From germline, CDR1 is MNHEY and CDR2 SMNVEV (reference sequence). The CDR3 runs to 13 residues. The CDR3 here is CASRSGVNTEAFF. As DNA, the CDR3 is TGTGCCAGCAGATCGGGAGTGAACACTGAAGCTTTCTTT.

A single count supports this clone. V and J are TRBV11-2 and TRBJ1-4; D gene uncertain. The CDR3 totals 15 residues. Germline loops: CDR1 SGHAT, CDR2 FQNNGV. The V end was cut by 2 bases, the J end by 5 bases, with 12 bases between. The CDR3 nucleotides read TGTGCCAGCAGCTTATTTACTAACCAGAATGAAAAACTGTTTTTT. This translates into CASSLFTNQNEKLFF.

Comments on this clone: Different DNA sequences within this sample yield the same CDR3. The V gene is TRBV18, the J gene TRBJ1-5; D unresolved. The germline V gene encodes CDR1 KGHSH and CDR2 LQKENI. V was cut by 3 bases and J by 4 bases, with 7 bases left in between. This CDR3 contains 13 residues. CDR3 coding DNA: TGTGCCAGCTCACCCGGAAGTAATCAGCCCCAGCATTTT. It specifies CASSPGSNQPQHF. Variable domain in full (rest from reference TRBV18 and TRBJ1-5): NAGVMQNPRHLVRRRGQEARLRCSPMKGHSHVYWYRQLPEEGLKFMVYLQKENIIDESGMPKERFSAEFPKEGPSILRIQQVVRGDSAAYFCASSPGSNQPQHFGDGTRLSIL.

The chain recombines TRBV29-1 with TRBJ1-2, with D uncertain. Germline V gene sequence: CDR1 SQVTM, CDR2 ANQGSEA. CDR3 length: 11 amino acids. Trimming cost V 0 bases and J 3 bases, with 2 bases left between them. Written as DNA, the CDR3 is TGCAGCGTTGAAGACTACTATGGCTACACCTTC. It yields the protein CSVEDYYGYTF. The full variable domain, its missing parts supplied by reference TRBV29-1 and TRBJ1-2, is SAVISQKPSRDICQRGTSLTIQCQVDSQVTMMFWYRQQPGQSLTLIATANQGSEATYESGFVIDKFPISRPNLTFSTLTVSNMSPEDSSIYLCSVEDYYGYTFGSGTRLTVV.

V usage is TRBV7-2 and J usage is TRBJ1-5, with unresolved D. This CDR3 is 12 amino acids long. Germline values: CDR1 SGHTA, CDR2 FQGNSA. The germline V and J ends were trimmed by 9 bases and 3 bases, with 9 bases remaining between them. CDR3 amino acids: CASFRPNQPQHF. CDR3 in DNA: TGTGCCAGTTTTAGACCCAATCAGCCCCAGCATTTT.

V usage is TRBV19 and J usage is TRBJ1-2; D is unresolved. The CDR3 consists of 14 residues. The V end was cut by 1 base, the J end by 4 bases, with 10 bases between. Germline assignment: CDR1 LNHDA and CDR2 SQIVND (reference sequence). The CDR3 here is CASSIVGPGYGYTF. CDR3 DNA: TGTGCCAGTAGTATAGTGGGTCCTGGCTATGGCTACACCTTC.

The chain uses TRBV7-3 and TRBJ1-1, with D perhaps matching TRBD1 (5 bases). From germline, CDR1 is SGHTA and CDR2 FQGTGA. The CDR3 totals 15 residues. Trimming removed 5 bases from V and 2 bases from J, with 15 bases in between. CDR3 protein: CASSRDGTLNTEAFF. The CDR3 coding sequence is TGTGCCAGCAGCCGGGACGGGACCCTAAACACTGAAGCTTTCTTT.

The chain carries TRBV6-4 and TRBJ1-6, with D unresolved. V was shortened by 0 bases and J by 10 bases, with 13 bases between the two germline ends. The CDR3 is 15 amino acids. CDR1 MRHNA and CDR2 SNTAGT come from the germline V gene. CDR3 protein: CASSDSNSGGSPLHF. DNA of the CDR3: TGTGCCAGCAGTGACTCGAACAGCGGCGGATCACCCCTCCACTTT.

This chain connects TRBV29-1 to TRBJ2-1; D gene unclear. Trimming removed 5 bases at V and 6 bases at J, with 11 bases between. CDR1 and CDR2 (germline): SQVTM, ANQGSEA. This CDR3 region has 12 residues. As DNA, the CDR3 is TGCAGCGTTAGAGAAGCCGTCAATGAGCAGTTCTTC. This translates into CSVREAVNEQFF.

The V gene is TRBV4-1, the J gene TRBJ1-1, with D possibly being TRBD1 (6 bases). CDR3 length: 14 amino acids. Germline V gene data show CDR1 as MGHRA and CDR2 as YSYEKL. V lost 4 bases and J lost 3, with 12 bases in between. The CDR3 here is CASSRLPGDTEAFF. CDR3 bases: TGCGCCAGCAGCCGCCTACCAGGGGACACTGAAGCTTTCTTT.

CDR3 coding DNA: TGCGCCAGCAGCGGACGACAGGGCCAATACGAGCAGTACTTC. Its translation is CASSGRQGQYEQYF. V and J are TRBV5-1 and TRBJ2-7; 7 bases agree with TRBD1. Germline lookup yields CDR1 SGHRS and CDR2 YFSETQ. This CDR3 is built from 14 residues. Trimming removed 4 bases from V and 4 bases from J; junction bases left unmatched: 8.

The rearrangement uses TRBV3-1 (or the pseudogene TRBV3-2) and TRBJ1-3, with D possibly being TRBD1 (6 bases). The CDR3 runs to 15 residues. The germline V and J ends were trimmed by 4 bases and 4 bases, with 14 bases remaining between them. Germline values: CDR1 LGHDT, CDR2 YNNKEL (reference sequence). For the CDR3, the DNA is TGTGCCAGCAGCCCCCGGACAGATATGGGAAACACCATATATTTT. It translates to CASSPRTDMGNTIYF.

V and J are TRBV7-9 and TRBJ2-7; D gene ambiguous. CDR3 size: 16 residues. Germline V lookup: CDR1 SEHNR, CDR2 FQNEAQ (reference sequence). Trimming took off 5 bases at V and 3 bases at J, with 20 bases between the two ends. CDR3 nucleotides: TGTGCCAGCAGCCTAATGGGTGACCGGAGACTCTACGAGCAGTACTTC. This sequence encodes CASSLMGDRRLYEQYF.

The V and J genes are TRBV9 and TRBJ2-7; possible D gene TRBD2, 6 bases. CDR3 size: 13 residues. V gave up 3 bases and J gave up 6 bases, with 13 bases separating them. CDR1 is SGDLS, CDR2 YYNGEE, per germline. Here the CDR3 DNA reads TGTGCCAGCAGCGCGGGGCAGGGAGGCGAGCAGTACTTC. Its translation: CASSAGQGGEQYF. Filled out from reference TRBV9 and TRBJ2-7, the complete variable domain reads DSGVTQTPKHLITATGQRVTLRCSPRSGDLSVYWYQQSLDQGLQFLIQYYNGEERAKGNILERFSAQQFPDLHSELNLSSLELGDSALYFCASSAGQGGEQYFGPGTRLTVT.

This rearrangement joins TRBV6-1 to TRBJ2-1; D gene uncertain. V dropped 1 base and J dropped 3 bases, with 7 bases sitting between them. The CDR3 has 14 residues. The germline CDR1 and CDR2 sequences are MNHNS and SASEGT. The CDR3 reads CASSEVRNYNEQFF. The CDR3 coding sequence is TGTGCCAGCAGTGAAGTCAGAAACTACAATGAGCAGTTCTTC.

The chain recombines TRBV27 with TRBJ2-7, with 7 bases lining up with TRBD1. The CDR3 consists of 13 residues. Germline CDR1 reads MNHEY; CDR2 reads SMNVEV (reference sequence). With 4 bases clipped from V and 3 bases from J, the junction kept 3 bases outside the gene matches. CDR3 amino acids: CASSWDSGYEQYF. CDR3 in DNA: TGTGCCAGCAGTTGGGACAGCGGCTACGAGCAGTACTTC.

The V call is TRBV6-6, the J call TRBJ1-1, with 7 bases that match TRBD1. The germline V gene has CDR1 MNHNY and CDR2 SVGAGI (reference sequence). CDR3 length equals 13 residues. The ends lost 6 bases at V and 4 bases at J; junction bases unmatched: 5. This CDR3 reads CASRMTGSTEAFF. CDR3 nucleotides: TGTGCCAGCAGAATGACAGGGTCCACTGAAGCTTTCTTT.

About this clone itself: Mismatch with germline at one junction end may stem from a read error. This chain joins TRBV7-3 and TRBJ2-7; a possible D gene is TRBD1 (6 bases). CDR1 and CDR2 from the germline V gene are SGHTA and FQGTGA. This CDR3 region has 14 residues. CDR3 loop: CASSINRDSFEQYF. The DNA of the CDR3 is TGTGCCAGCAGCATCAACAGGGATTCCTTCGAGCAGTACTTC. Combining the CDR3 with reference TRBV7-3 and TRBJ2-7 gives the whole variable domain GAGVSQTPSNKVTEKGKYVELRCDPISGHTALYWYRQSLGQGPEFLIYFQGTGAADDSGLPNDRFFAVRPEGSVSTLKIQRTERGDSAVYLCASSINRDSFEQYFGPGTRLTVT.

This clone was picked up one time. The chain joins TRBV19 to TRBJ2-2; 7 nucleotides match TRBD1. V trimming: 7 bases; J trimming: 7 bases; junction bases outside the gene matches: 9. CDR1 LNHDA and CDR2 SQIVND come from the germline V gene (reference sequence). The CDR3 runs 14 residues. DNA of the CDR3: TGTGCCAGTACCCCGACAGGGTTTGTCGGGGAGCTGTTTTTT. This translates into CASTPTGFVGELFF.

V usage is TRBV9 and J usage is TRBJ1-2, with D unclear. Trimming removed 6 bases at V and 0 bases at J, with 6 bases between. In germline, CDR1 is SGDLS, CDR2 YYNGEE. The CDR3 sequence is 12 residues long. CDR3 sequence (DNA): TGTGCCAGCACCTCTCCTAACTATGGCTACACCTTC. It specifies CASTSPNYGYTF.

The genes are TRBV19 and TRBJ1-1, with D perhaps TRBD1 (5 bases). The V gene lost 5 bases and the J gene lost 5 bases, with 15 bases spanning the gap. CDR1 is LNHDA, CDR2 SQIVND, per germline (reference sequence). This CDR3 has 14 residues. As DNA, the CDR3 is TGTGCCAGTAGTCCTTTCTTCAGGGAGACTGAAGCTTTCTTT. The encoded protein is CASSPFFRETEAFF.

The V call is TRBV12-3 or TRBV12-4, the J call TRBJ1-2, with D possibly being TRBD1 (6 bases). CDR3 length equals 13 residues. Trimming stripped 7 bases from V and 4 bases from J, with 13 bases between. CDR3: CASTVGGRYGYTF. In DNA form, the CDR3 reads TGTGCCAGCACCGTGGGGGGGCGCTATGGCTACACCTTC.

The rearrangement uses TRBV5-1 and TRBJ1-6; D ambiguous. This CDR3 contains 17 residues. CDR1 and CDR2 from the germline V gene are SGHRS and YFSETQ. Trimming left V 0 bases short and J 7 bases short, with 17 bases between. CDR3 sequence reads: CASSLGIGKASNSPLHF. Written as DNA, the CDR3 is TGCGCCAGCAGCTTGGGTATAGGGAAGGCGTCGAATTCACCCCTCCACTTT.

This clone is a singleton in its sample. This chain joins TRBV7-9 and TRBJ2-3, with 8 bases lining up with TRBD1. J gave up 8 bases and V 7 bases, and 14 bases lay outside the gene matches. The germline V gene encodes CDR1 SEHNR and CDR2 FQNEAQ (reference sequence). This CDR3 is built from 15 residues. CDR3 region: CASTPTTGAKGTQYF. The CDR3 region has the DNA TGTGCCAGCACACCCACGACAGGGGCAAAGGGTACGCAGTATTTT.

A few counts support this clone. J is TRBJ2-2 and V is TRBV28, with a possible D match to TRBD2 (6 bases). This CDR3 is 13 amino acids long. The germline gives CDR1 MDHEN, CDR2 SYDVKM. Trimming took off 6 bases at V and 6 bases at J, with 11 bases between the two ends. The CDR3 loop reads CASSRGTPGELFF. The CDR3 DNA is TGTGCCAGCAGCCGCGGGACTCCCGGGGAGCTGTTTTTT.

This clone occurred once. CDR3 in amino acids: CASSQEYGQIYEQYF. In nucleotides, the CDR3 is TGTGCCAGCAGCCAAGAATACGGCCAGATCTACGAGCAGTACTTC. V is TRBV4-2 and J is TRBJ2-7; D is ambiguous. The CDR3 has 15 amino acids. Germline CDR1 and CDR2: LGHNA and YNFKEQ. The ends were cut back, 0 bases at V and 3 bases at J, with 12 bases in the middle.

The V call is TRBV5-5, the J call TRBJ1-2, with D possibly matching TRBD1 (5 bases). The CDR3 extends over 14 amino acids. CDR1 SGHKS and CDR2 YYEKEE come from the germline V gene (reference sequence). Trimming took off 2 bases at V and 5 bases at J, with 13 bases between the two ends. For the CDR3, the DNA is TGTGCCAGCAGCTTTGAGGGGCGGCAATATGGCTACACCTTC. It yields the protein CASSFEGRQYGYTF.

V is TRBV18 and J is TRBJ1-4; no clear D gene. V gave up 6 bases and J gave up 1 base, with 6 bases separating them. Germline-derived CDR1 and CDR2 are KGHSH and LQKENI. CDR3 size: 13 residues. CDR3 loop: CASSYGTNEKLFF. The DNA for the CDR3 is TGTGCCAGCTCCTATGGAACTAATGAAAAACTGTTTTTT.

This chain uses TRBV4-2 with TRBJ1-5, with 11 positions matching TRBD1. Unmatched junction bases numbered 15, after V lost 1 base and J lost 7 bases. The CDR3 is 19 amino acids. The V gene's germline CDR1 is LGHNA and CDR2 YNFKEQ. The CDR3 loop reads CASSQAPGQGAAVTQPQHF. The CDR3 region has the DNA TGTGCCAGCAGCCAAGCCCCTGGACAGGGGGCGGCAGTTACGCAGCCCCAGCATTTT.

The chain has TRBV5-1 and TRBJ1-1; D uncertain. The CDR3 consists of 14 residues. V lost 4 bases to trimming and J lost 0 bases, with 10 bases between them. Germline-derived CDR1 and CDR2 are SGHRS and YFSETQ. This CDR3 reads CASSLTVMNTEAFF. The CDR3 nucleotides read TGCGCCAGCAGCCTTACCGTCATGAACACTGAAGCTTTCTTT.

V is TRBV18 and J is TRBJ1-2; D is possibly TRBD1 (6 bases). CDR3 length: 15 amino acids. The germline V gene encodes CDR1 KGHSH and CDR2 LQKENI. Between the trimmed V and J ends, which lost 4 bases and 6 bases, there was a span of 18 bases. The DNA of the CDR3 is TGTGCCAGCTCACTTAAACGTTCAGGGGCCGATGGCTACACCTTC. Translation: CASSLKRSGADGYTF.